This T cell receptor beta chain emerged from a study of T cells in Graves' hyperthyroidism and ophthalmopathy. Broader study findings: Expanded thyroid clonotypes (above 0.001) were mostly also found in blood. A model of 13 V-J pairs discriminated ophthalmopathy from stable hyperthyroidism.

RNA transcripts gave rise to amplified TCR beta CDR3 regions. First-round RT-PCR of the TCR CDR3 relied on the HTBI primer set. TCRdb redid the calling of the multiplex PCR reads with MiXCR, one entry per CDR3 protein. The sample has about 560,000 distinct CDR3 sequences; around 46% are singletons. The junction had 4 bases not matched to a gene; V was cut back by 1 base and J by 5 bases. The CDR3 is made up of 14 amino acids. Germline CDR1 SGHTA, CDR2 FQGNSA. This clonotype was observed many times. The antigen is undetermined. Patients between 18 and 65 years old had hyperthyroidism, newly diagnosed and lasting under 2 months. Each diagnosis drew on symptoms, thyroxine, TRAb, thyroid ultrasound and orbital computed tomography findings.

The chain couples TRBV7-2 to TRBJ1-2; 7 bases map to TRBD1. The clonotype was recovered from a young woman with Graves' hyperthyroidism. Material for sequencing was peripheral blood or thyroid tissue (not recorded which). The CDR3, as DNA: TGTGCCAGCAGCTTAGGCAGGGGGGGATATGGCTACACCTTC. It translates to CASSLGRGGYGYTF. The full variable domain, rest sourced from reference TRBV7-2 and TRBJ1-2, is GAGVSQSPSNKVTEKGKDVELRCDPISGHTALYWYRQSLGQGLEFLIYFQGNSAPDKSGLPSDRFSAERTGGSVSTLTIQRTQQEDSAVYLCASSLGRGGYGYTFGSGTRLTVV.